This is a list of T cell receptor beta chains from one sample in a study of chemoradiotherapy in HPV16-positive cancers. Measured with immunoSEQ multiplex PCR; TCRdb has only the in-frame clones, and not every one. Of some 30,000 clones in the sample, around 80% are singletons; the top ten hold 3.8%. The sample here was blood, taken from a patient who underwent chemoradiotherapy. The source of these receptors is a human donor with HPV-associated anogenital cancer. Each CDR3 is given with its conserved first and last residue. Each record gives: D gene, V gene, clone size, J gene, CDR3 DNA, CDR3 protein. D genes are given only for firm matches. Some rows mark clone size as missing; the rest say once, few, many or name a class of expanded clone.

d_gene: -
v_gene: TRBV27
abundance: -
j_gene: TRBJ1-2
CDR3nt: TGTGCCAGCAGCATACAGGGACGCTATGGCTACACCTTC
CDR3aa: CASSIQGRYGYTF

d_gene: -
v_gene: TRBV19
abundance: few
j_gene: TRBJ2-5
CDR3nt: TGTGCCAGTAGTTCCCTCCATTCCAGGCAAGAGACCCAGTACTTC
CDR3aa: CASSSLHSRQETQYF

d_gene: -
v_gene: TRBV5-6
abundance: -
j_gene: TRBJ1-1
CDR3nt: TGTGCCAGCAGCTTTGGCCCAGCGAACACTGAAGCTTTCTTT
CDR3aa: CASSFGPANTEAFF

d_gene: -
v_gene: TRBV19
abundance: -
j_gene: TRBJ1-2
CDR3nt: TGTGCCAGTAGTTTCACAGAGGGTTATGGCTACACCTTC
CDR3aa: CASSFTEGYGYTF

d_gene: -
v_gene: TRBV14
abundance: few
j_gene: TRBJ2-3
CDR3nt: TGTGCCAGCAGCCACGTAGCGGGCACAGATACGCAGTATTTT
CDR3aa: CASSHVAGTDTQYF

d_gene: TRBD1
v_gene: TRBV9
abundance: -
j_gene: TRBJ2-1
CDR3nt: TGTGCCAGCAGCCCTCAGGGACAGAGTTACAATGAGCAGTTCTTC
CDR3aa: CASSPQGQSYNEQFF

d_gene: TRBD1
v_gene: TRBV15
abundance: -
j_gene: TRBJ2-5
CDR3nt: TGTGCCACCAGCGCGAACCGGGACAGGGGGCGGGAGACCCAGTACTTC
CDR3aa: CATSANRDRGRETQYF

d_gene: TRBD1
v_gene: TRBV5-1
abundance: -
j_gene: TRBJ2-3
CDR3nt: TGCGCCAGCAGGTTGGACTTACAGGGGAGCCCAGATACGCAGTATTTT
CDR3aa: CASRLDLQGSPDTQYF

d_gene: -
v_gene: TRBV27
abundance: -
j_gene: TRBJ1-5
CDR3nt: TGTGCCAGCAGTTTATTCTCAGGGGCTGGCAATCAGCCCCAGCATTTT
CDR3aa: CASSLFSGAGNQPQHF

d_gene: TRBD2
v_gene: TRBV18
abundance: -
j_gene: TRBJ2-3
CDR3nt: TGTGCCAGCTCACCACCCGCTAGCGGGGGTATAGCCGATACGCAGTATTTT
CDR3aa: CASSPPASGGIADTQYF

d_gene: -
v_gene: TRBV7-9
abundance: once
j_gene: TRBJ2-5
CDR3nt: TGTGCCAGCAGCCGACGCAGACTACCTCAAGAGACCCAGTACTTC
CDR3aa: CASSRRRLPQETQYF

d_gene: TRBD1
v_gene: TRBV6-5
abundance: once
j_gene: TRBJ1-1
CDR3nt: TGTGCCAGCGATAATAGGGGGCCGAGGAACACTGAAGCTTTCTTT
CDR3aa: CASDNRGPRNTEAFF

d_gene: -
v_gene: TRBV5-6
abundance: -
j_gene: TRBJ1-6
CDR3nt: TGTGCCAGCAGCGCAGACCTTGATTCACCCCTCCACTTT
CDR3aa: CASSADLDSPLHF

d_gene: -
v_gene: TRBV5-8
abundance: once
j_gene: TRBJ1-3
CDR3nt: TGTGCCAGCAGCTGGGGACGGATCTCTGGAAACACCATATATTTT
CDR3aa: CASSWGRISGNTIYF

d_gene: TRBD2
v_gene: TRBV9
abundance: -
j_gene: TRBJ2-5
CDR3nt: TGTGCCAGCAGCGTCTGGATGGGTGGGGGGGGTACCCAAGAGACCCAGTACTTC
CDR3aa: CASSVWMGGGGTQETQYF

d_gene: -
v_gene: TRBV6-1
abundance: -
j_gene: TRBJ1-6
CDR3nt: TGTGCCAGCAGTGTTCAGGGGTGGGTCGATAATTCACCCCTCCACTTT
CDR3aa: CASSVQGWVDNSPLHF

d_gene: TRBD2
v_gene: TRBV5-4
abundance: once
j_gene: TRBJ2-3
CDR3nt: TGTGCCAGCAGCTACTTCGCGGGGGGGGGAGATACGCAGTATTTT
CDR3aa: CASSYFAGGGDTQYF

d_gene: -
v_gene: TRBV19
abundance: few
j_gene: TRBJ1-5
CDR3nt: TGTGCCAGTAGTATCTTAAATCAGCCCCAGCATTTT
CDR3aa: CASSILNQPQHF

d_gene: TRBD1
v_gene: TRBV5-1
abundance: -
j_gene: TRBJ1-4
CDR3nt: TGCGCCAGCAGCGATTACAGGGGTGAAAAACTGTTTTTT
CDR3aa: CASSDYRGEKLFF

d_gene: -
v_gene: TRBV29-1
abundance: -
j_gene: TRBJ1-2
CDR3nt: TGCAGCGTTGAGGGAGCGCGGGATGGCTACACCTTC
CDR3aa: CSVEGARDGYTF

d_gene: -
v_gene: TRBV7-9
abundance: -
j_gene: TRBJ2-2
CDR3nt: TGTGCCAGCAGCTTCGAGCGGTTGACCGGGGAGCTGTTTTTT
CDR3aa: CASSFERLTGELFF

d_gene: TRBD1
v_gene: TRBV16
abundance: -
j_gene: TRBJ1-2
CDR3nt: TGTGCCAGCAGCCCCTCCGGACAGGGGTTTGGCTACACCTTC
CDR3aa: CASSPSGQGFGYTF

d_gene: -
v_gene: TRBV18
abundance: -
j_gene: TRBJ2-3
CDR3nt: TGTGCCAGCTCACCATCGTATGGGGGGCGGAAAGATACGCAGTATTTT
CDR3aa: CASSPSYGGRKDTQYF

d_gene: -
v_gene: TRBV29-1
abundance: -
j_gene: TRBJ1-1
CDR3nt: TGCAGCGTTGAAGATTATGGTGGGGACACTGAAGCTTTCTTT
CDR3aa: CSVEDYGGDTEAFF

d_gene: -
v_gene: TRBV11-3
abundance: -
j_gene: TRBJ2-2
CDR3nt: TGTGCCAGCAGCTCTCACGACGCGAGGGCCGGGGAGCTGTTTTTT
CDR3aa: CASSSHDARAGELFF

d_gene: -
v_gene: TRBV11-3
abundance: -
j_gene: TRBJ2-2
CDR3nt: TGTGCCAGCAGCTGGGGATTGCGGGGCAGGGGTAACACCGGGGAGCTGTTTTTT
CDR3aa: CASSWGLRGRGNTGELFF

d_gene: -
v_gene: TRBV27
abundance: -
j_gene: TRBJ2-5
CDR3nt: TGTGCCAGCAGTTTTTGGGGAGGAGAGACCCAGTACTTC
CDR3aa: CASSFWGGETQYF

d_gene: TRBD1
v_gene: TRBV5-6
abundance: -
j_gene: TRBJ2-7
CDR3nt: TGTGCCAGCAGGCGGGGACAGGGGATCTCCTACGAGCAGTACTTC
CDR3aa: CASRRGQGISYEQYF

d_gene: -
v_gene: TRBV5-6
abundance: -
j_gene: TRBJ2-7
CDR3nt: TGTGCCAGCAGCTCCGTCGTAGTTCAGGGCGGATATGGCTACGAGCAGTACTTC
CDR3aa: CASSSVVVQGGYGYEQYF

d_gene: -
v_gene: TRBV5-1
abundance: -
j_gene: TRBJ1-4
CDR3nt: TGCGCCAGCAGTATTGACAGGTTGGAAAAACTGTTTTTT
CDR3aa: CASSIDRLEKLFF

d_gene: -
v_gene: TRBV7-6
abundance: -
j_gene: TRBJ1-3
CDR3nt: TGTGCCAGCAGCTTTTCTGGGAGAAACACCATATATTTT
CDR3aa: CASSFSGRNTIYF

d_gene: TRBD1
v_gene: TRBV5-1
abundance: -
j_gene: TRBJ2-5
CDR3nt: TGCGCCAGCAGCTACGGACAGGGCCTACAAGAGACCCAGTACTTC
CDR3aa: CASSYGQGLQETQYF

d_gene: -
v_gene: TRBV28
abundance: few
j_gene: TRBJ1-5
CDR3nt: TGTGCCAGCAGTTTAACCTTGATTACTAGCAATCAGCCCCAGCATTTT
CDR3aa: CASSLTLITSNQPQHF

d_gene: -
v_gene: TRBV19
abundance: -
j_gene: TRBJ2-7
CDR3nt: TGTGCCAGTAGTATTCGGCTACAGAGCTACGAGCAGTACTTC
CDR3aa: CASSIRLQSYEQYF

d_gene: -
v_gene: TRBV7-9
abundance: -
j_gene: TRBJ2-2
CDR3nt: TGTGCCAGCAGCGTGGGACTTAACACCGGGGAGCTGTTTTTT
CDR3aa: CASSVGLNTGELFF

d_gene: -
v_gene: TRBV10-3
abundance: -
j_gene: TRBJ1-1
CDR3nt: TGTGCCACCTCAGGAAACACTGAAGCTTTCTTT
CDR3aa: CATSGNTEAFF

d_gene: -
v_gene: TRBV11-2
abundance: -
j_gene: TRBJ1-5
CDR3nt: TGTGCCAGCAGCCCCACGAACAATCAGCCCCAGCATTTT
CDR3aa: CASSPTNNQPQHF

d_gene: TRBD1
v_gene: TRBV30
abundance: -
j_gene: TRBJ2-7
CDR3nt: TGTGCCTGGACCGAGACGGACAGGGCGTACGAGCGGGAGCAGTACTTC
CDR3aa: CAWTETDRAYEREQYF

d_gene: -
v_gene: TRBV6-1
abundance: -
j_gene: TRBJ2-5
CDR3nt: TGTGCCAGCACCCCCCAAGGGGAGACCCAGTACTTC
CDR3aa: CASTPQGETQYF

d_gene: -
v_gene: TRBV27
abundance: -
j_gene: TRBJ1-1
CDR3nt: TGTGCCAGCAGTTTGGGGGCAGGGGTGGCTGAAGCTTTCTTT
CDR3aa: CASSLGAGVAEAFF

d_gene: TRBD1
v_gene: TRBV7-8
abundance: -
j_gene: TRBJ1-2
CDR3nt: TGTGCCAGCAGCCCCGGACAGGGGGCTGACTATGGCTACACCTTC
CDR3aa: CASSPGQGADYGYTF

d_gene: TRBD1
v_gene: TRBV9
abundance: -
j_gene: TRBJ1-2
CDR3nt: TGTGCCAGCAGCGCACCTGTGACAGGGGGCTATGGCTACACCTTC
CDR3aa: CASSAPVTGGYGYTF

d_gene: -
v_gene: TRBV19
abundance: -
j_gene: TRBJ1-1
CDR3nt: TGTGCCAGTAGTATTACGGAGGAGGACACTGAAGCTTTCTTT
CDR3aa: CASSITEEDTEAFF

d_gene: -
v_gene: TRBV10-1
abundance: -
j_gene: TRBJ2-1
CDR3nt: TGCGCCAGCAGTGAGTCGTCGAGGGCGGACAATGAGCAGTTCTTC
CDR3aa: CASSESSRADNEQFF

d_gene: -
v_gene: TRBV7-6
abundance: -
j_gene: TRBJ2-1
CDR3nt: TGTGCCAGCAGCTTATCACTGACTAACAATGAGCAGTTCTTC
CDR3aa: CASSLSLTNNEQFF

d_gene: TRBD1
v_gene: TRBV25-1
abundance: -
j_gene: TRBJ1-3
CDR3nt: TGTGCCAGCAGGAGGACAGGGCTTGGAAACACCATATATTTT
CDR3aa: CASRRTGLGNTIYF

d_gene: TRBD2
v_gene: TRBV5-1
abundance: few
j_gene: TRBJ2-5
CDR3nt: TGCGCCAGCAGCTTGCAAGGGCGGGGGGCACAAGAGACCCAGTACTTC
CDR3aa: CASSLQGRGAQETQYF

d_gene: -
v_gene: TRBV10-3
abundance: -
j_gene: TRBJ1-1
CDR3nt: TGTGCCATCCGTTATACGCAGGTCGCGGGCGGTGAAGCTTTCTTT
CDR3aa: CAIRYTQVAGGEAFF

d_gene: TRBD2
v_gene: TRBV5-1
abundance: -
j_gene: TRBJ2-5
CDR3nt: TGCGCCAGCAGCAGTACCGCGGGGGGAGGGGAGACCCAGTACTTC
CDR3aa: CASSSTAGGGETQYF

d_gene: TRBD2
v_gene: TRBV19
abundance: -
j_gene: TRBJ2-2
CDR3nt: TGTGCCACCACCCGCCCCGGGACTATTACCGGGGAGCTGTTTTTT
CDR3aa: CATTRPGTITGELFF